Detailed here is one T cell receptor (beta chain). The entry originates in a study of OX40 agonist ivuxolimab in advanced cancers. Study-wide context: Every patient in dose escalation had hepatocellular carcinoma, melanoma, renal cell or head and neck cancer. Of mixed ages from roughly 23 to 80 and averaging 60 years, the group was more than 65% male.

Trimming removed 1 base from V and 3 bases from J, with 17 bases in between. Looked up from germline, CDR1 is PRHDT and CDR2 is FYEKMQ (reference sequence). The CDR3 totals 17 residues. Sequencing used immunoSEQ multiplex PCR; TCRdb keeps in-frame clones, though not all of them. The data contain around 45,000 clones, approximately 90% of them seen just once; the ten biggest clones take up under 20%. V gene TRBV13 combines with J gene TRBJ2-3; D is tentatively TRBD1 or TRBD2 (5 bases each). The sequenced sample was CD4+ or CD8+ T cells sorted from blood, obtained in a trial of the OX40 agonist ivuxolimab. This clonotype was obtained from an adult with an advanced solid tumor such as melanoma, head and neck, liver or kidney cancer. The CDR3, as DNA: TGTGCCAGCAGCTTAGAGTGGGGACCCTTGGGGACAGATACGCAGTATTTT. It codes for CASSLEWGPLGTDTQYF.